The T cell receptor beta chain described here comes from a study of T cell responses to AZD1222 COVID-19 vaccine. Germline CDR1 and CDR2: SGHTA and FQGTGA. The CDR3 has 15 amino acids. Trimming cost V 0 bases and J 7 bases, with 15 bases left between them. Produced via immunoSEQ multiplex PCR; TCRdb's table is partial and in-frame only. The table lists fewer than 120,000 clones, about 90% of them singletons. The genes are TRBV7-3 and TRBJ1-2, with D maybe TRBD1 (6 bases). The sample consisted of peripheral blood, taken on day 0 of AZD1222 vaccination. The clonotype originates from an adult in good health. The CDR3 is CASSLTGALNSGYTF. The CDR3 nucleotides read TGTGCCAGCAGCTTAACGGGGGCTCTGAATTCTGGCTACACCTTC. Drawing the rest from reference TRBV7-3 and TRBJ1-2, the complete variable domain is GAGVSQTPSNKVTEKGKYVELRCDPISGHTALYWYRQSLGQGPEFLIYFQGTGAADDSGLPNDRFFAVRPEGSVSTLKIQRTERGDSAVYLCASSLTGALNSGYTFGSGTRLTVV.